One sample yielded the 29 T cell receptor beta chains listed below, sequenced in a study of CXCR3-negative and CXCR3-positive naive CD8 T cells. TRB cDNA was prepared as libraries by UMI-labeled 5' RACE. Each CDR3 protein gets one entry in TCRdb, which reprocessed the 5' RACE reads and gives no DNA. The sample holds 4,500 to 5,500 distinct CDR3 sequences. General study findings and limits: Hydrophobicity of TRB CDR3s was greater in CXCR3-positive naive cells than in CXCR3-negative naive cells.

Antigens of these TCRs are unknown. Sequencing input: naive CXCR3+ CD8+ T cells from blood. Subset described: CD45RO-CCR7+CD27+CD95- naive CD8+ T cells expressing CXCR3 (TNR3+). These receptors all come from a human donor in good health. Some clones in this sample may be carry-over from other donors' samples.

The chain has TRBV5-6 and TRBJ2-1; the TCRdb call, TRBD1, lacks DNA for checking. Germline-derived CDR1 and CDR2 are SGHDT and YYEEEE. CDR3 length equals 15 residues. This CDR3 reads CASRPTTGGMDEQFF.

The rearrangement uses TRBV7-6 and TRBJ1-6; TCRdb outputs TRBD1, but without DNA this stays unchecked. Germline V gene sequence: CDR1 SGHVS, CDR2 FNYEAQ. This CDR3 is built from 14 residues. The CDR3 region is CASSPTGANSPLHF.

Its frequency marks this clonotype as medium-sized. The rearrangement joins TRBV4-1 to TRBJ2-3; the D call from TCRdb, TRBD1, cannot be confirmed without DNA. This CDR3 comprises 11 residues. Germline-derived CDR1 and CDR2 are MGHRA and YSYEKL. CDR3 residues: CASRLGGTQYF.

The CDR3 protein is CASSDTRQGPPEGAFF. This sequence joins TRBV2 and TRBJ1-1. Germline-derived CDR1 and CDR2 are SNHLY and FYNNEI. This CDR3 spans 16 amino acids.

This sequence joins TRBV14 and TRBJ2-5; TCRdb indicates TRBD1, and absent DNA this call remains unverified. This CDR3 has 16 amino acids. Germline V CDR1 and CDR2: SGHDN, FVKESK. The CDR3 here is CASSLLFGGQGETQYF.

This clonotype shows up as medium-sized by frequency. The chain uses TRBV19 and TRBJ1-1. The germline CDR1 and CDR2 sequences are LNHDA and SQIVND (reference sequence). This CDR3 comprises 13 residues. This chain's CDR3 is CASSTSLHTEAFF.

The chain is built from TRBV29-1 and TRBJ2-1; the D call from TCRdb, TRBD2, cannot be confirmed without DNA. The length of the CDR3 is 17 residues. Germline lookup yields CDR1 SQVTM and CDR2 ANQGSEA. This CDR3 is CSVLNTPGTRSHNEQFF.

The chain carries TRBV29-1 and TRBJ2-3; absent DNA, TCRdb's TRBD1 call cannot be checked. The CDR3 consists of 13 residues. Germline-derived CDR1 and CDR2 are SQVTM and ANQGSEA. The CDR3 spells CSVADGTTDTQYF.

CDR3 in amino acids: CSADENYGHTF. The rearrangement links TRBV29-1 to TRBJ1-2. Looked up from germline, CDR1 is SQVTM and CDR2 is ANQGSEA. This CDR3 is 11 amino acids long.

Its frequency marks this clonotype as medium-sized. The CDR3 sequence is CSVERRQESSYEQYF. The chain carries TRBV29-1 and TRBJ2-7; TCRdb's D call, TRBD1, is unchecked because there is no DNA. The CDR3 consists of 15 residues. Germline V gene sequence: CDR1 SQVTM, CDR2 ANQGSEA.

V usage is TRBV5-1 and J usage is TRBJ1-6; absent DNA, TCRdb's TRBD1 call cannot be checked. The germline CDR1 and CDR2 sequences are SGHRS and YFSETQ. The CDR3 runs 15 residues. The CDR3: CASSISGTGVSPLHF.

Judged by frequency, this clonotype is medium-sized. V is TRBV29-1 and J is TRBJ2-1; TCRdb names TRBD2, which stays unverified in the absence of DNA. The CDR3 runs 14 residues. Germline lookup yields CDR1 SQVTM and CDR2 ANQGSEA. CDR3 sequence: CSVTGLAGNNEQFF.

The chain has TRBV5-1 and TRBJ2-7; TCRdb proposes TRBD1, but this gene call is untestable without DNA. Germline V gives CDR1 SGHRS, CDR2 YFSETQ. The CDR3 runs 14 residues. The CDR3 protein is CASSPTGGVYEQYF.

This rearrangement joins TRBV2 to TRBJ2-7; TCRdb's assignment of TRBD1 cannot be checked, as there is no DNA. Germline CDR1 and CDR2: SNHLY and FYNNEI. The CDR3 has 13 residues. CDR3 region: CASGATGDYEQYF.

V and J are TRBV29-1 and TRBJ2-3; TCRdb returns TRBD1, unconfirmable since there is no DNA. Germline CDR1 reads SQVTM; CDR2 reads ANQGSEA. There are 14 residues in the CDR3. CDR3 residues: CSVDGGPSTDTQYF.

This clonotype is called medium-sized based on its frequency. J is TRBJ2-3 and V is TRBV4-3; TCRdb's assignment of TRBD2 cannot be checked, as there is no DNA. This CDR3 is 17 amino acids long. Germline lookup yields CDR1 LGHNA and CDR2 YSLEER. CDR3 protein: CASSQDWGGRLTDTQYF.

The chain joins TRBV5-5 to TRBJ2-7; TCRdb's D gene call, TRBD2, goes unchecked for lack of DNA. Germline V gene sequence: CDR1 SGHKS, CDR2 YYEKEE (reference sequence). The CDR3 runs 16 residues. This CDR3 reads CASSLGLAGGPYEQYF.

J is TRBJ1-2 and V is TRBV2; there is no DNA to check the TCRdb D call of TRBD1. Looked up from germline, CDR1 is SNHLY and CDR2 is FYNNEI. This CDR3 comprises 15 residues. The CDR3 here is CASSELPGGFYGYTF.

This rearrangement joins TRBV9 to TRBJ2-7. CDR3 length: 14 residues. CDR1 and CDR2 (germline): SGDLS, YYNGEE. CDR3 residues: CASSVDDPSYEQYF.

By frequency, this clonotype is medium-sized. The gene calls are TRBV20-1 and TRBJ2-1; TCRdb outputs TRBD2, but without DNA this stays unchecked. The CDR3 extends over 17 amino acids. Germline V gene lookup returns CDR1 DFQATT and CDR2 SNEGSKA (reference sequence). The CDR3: CSAYGLAGVRMGPEQFF.

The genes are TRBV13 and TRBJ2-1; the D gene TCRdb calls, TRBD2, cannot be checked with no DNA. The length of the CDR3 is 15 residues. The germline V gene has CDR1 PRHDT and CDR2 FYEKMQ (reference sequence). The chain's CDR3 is CASSPSGRAPDEQFF.

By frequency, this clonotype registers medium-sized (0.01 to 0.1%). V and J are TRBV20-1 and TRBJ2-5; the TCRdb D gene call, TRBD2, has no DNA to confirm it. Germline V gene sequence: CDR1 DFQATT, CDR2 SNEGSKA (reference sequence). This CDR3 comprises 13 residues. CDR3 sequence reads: CSAVGLEQETQYF.

The chain's CDR3 is CASSSGGGQGAFF. The chain is built from TRBV7-9 and TRBJ1-1; the TCRdb D gene call, TRBD1, has no DNA to confirm it. The CDR3 loop spans 13 amino acids. The germline V gene encodes CDR1 SEHNR and CDR2 FQNEAQ (reference sequence).

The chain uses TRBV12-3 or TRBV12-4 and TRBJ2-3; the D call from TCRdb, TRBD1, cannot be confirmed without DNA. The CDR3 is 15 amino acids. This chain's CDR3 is CASSSPRAITDTQYF.

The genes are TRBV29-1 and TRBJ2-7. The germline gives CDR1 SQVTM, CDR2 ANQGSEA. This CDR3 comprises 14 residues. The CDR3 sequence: CSGKLGVDSYEQYF.

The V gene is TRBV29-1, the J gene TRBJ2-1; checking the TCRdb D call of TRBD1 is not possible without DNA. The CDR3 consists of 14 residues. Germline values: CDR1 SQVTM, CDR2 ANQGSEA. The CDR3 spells CSVEALQANNEQFF.

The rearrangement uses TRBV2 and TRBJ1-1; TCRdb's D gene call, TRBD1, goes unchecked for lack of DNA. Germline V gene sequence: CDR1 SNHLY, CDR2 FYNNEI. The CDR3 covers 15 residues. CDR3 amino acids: CASSEARGQNTEAFF.

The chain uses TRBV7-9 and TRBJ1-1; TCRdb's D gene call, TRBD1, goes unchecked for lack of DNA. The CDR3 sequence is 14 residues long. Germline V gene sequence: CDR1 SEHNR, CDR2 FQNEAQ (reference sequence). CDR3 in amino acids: CASSFPRGDTEAFF.

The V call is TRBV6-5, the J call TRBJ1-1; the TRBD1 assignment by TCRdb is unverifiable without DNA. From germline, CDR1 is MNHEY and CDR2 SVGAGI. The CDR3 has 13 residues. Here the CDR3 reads CASSPPGVKEAFF.